This TCR beta chain came from a study of CD4 T cells in relation to SARS-CoV-2 and coronaviruses. In the study overall: Convalescent patients had median age about 37 years, range about 21 to 72. The HLA restriction of the shared crossreactive spike epitopes was mapped. Findings and limits, study-wide: Crossreactive clones expanded significantly less to SARS-CoV-2 than monoreactive clones.

Here immunoSEQ multiplex PCR was the method, and the copy in TCRdb shows in-frame clones only, minus some. The sample shows 40,000 or so clones, approximately 85% of them seen only once. Naive and memory CD4+ T cells came from enriched cryopreserved PBMCs. Notes on this clone: Its matching antigen is unknown.

The germline gives CDR1 SGHNT, CDR2 YYREEE (reference sequence). Trimming cost V 4 bases and J 2 bases; bases outside gene matches: 8. This CDR3 has 16 residues. V usage is TRBV5-4 and J usage is TRBJ2-7, with TRBD2 identical over 11 bases. This clonotype was obtained from an adult with COVID-19. Input material: memory CD4+ T cells from PBMCs. Written as DNA, the CDR3 is TGTGCCAGCAGCCCCGGGACTAGCGGAGACCCCTACGAGCAGTACTTC. Amino acids: CASSPGTSGDPYEQYF.